This is a list of T cell receptor beta chains from one sample in a study of shared clonotypes between healthy human individuals. Some clones are missing from TCRdb's copy, which holds only in-frame ones; the method was immunoSEQ multiplex PCR. This sample has under 2,500,000 clones, with 90% to 97% found just once. Input material: naive CD4+ T cells sorted from blood. The receptors come from a man younger than 35 in good health. Each CDR3 is given with its conserved first and last residue. A D gene is named only where the DNA matches it firmly. Clone size is not always given. Where it is, it says once, few, many or a class for expanded clones.

CDR3 protein: CASSLGVWGSGANVLTF
CDR3 DNA: TGTGCCAGCAGCTTAGGGGTCTGGGGCTCTGGGGCCAACGTCCTGACTTTC
clone size: .
D gene: .
J gene: TRBJ2-6
V gene: TRBV7-8

CDR3 protein: CASSRLAGRYTEQFF
CDR3 DNA: TGCGCCAGCAGCCGGCTAGCGGGGCGGTATACTGAGCAGTTCTTC
clone size: .
D gene: TRBD2
J gene: TRBJ2-1
V gene: TRBV5-1

CDR3 protein: CASSVGGTAGNTIYF
CDR3 DNA: TGTGCCAGCAGCGTAGGAGGGACAGCTGGAAACACCATATATTTT
clone size: .
D gene: TRBD1
J gene: TRBJ1-3
V gene: TRBV9

CDR3 protein: CASSQGYRENGYTF
CDR3 DNA: TGCGCCAGCAGCCAAGGTTACAGGGAGAATGGCTACACCTTC
clone size: .
D gene: .
J gene: TRBJ1-2
V gene: TRBV4-3

CDR3 protein: CASSQDVLGRGGNTIYF
CDR3 DNA: TGCGCCAGCAGCCAAGATGTTCTGGGGCGAGGCGGAAACACCATATATTTT
clone size: once
D gene: .
J gene: TRBJ1-3
V gene: TRBV4-3

CDR3 protein: CASRRTGTTEAFF
CDR3 DNA: TGTGCCAGTAGGAGAACCGGGACCACTGAAGCTTTCTTT
clone size: .
D gene: .
J gene: TRBJ1-1
V gene: TRBV19

CDR3 protein: CASSPTGVQTDTQYF
CDR3 DNA: TGCGCCAGCAGCCCGACCGGGGTCCAGACAGATACGCAGTATTTT
clone size: .
D gene: .
J gene: TRBJ2-3
V gene: TRBV5-1

CDR3 protein: CASSPPGTTGELFF
CDR3 DNA: TGTGCCAGCAGCCCACCCGGGACAACCGGGGAGCTGTTTTTT
clone size: .
D gene: .
J gene: TRBJ2-2
V gene: TRBV21-1

CDR3 protein: CASSESGDSGKLFF
CDR3 DNA: TGCGCCAGCAGTGAATCCGGGGATAGTGGAAAACTGTTTTTT
clone size: .
D gene: .
J gene: TRBJ1-4
V gene: TRBV10-1

CDR3 protein: CASSYRTVSTDTQYF
CDR3 DNA: TGTGCCAGCAGCTACCGGACAGTTAGCACAGATACGCAGTATTTT
clone size: .
D gene: .
J gene: TRBJ2-3
V gene: TRBV7-9

CDR3 protein: CASSREWREGGELFF
CDR3 DNA: TGCGCCAGCAGCCGGGAATGGCGGGAGGGCGGGGAGCTGTTTTTT
clone size: .
D gene: TRBD2
J gene: TRBJ2-2
V gene: TRBV4-3

CDR3 protein: CASSPSRAPYGYTF
CDR3 DNA: TGCGCCAGCAGTCCCTCTAGGGCCCCCTATGGCTACACCTTC
clone size: .
D gene: .
J gene: TRBJ1-2
V gene: TRBV23-1

CDR3 protein: CASRLGGSGNEQFF
CDR3 DNA: TGTGCCAGCAGACTAGGCGGGAGTGGCAATGAGCAGTTCTTC
clone size: .
D gene: TRBD2
J gene: TRBJ2-1
V gene: TRBV6-5

CDR3 protein: CASSQPTSGGAKNIQYF
CDR3 DNA: TGCGCCAGCAGCCAACCAACTAGCGGGGGAGCCAAAAACATTCAGTACTTC
clone size: .
D gene: TRBD2
J gene: TRBJ2-4
V gene: TRBV4-1

CDR3 protein: CASRKGGAGGPDTQYF
CDR3 DNA: TGTGCCAGCAGAAAAGGGGGAGCGGGAGGGCCAGATACGCAGTATTTT
clone size: .
D gene: TRBD2
J gene: TRBJ2-3
V gene: TRBV2

CDR3 protein: CASSPDLLAGGRETQYF
CDR3 DNA: TGTGCCAGCAGCCCGGACCTCCTAGCGGGGGGACGAGAGACCCAGTACTTC
clone size: .
D gene: TRBD2
J gene: TRBJ2-5
V gene: TRBV5-4

CDR3 protein: CASSQPIPSGYTYEQYF
CDR3 DNA: TGCGCCAGCAGCCAACCCATTCCTAGCGGGTACACCTACGAGCAGTACTTC
clone size: .
D gene: TRBD2
J gene: TRBJ2-7
V gene: TRBV4-3

CDR3 protein: CTSSQVPTEPTMGYTF
CDR3 DNA: TGCACCAGCAGCCAAGTACCGACAGAGCCCACTATGGGCTACACCTTC
clone size: .
D gene: .
J gene: TRBJ1-2
V gene: TRBV1

CDR3 protein: CASSKTSGVIGTQYF
CDR3 DNA: TGTGCCAGCAGCAAGACTAGCGGGGTGATTGGTACGCAGTATTTT
clone size: once
D gene: TRBD2
J gene: TRBJ2-3
V gene: TRBV9

CDR3 protein: CASSRMGTGITEAFF
CDR3 DNA: TGTGCCAGCAGCCGCATGGGGACAGGGATAACTGAAGCTTTCTTT
clone size: .
D gene: TRBD1
J gene: TRBJ1-1
V gene: TRBV2

CDR3 protein: CASSFRIQGSQPQHF
CDR3 DNA: TGTGCCAGCAGCTTTAGGATACAGGGGAGTCAGCCCCAGCATTTT
clone size: .
D gene: TRBD1
J gene: TRBJ1-5
V gene: TRBV5-6

CDR3 protein: CASSKGTLLSYNEQFF
CDR3 DNA: TGTGCCAGCAGTAAAGGGACCCTTCTCTCCTACAATGAGCAGTTCTTC
clone size: .
D gene: .
J gene: TRBJ2-1
V gene: TRBV27

CDR3 protein: CASSQAPGLTHAFF
CDR3 DNA: TGCGCCAGCAGCCAGGCCCCGGGTCTTACCCACGCTTTCTTT
clone size: .
D gene: .
J gene: TRBJ1-1
V gene: TRBV4-3

CDR3 protein: CSVEGPVVDTQYF
CDR3 DNA: TGCAGCGTTGAAGGCCCGGTGGTGGATACGCAGTATTTT
clone size: .
D gene: .
J gene: TRBJ2-3
V gene: TRBV29-1

CDR3 protein: CSVRDSIDSPLHF
CDR3 DNA: TGCAGCGTCCGGGACAGTATTGATTCACCCCTCCACTTT
clone size: .
D gene: TRBD1
J gene: TRBJ1-6
V gene: TRBV29-1

CDR3 protein: CASQGPRGEAFF
CDR3 DNA: TGTGCCAGCCAGGGCCCGAGGGGTGAAGCTTTCTTT
clone size: .
D gene: .
J gene: TRBJ1-1
V gene: TRBV11-3

CDR3 protein: CASSLRGTYEQYF
CDR3 DNA: TGTGCCAGCAGCTTGCGCGGAACCTACGAGCAGTACTTC
clone size: once
D gene: .
J gene: TRBJ2-7
V gene: TRBV5-4

CDR3 protein: CASSPGTSRQETQYF
CDR3 DNA: TGTGCCAGCAGCCCCGGGACTAGCAGACAAGAGACCCAGTACTTC
clone size: .
D gene: TRBD2
J gene: TRBJ2-5
V gene: TRBV6-5

CDR3 protein: CASSGDRLGNQPQHF
CDR3 DNA: TGTGCCAGCAGTGGCGATCGGTTGGGCAATCAGCCCCAGCATTTT
clone size: .
D gene: .
J gene: TRBJ1-5
V gene: TRBV6-1

CDR3 protein: CASSESGNEQFF
CDR3 DNA: TGTGCCAGCAGTGAGTCGGGCAATGAGCAGTTCTTC
clone size: once
D gene: .
J gene: TRBJ2-1
V gene: TRBV6-1

CDR3 protein: CASSGDMNYPLYEQYF
CDR3 DNA: TGTGCCAGCAGCGGGGACATGAATTACCCCTTGTACGAGCAGTACTTC
clone size: .
D gene: .
J gene: TRBJ2-7
V gene: TRBV7-9

CDR3 protein: CASSSGQETYEQYF
CDR3 DNA: TGCGCCAGCAGCAGCGGACAGGAAACCTACGAGCAGTACTTC
clone size: .
D gene: TRBD1
J gene: TRBJ2-7
V gene: TRBV5-1

CDR3 protein: CASSEGLPNTGELFF
CDR3 DNA: TGCGCCAGCAGCGAGGGACTGCCGAACACCGGGGAGCTGTTTTTT
clone size: .
D gene: .
J gene: TRBJ2-2
V gene: TRBV5-1

CDR3 protein: CASSKWGARTDTQYF
CDR3 DNA: TGTGCCAGCAGCAAATGGGGGGCTCGCACAGATACGCAGTATTTT
clone size: .
D gene: .
J gene: TRBJ2-3
V gene: TRBV7-2

CDR3 protein: CASSQEPPGRNEKLFF
CDR3 DNA: TGCGCCAGCAGCCAAGAACCCCCGGGGCGTAATGAAAAACTGTTTTTT
clone size: .
D gene: .
J gene: TRBJ1-4
V gene: TRBV4-1

CDR3 protein: CASTRLADYNEQFF
CDR3 DNA: TGTGCCAGCACCCGGCTAGCGGACTACAATGAGCAGTTCTTC
clone size: .
D gene: TRBD2
J gene: TRBJ2-1
V gene: TRBV6-5

CDR3 protein: CASSLKGSGTTEAFF
CDR3 DNA: TGTGCCAGCAGCTTGAAAGGGTCTGGAACCACTGAAGCTTTCTTT
clone size: .
D gene: .
J gene: TRBJ1-1
V gene: TRBV5-6

CDR3 protein: CASSYADRGNEQYF
CDR3 DNA: TGTGCCAGCAGTTACGCGGACAGGGGCAACGAGCAGTACTTC
clone size: .
D gene: TRBD1
J gene: TRBJ2-7
V gene: TRBV28

CDR3 protein: CASSFDGNSPLHF
CDR3 DNA: TGCGCCAGCAGTTTCGACGGAAATTCACCCCTCCACTTT
clone size: .
D gene: .
J gene: TRBJ1-6
V gene: TRBV5-1

CDR3 protein: CASAKGSSYEQYF
CDR3 DNA: TGTGCCAGCGCCAAGGGCTCCTCCTACGAGCAGTACTTC
clone size: .
D gene: .
J gene: TRBJ2-7
V gene: TRBV6-5

CDR3 protein: CASTDSYEQYF
CDR3 DNA: TGTGCCAGCACGGACAGTTACGAGCAGTACTTC
clone size: once
D gene: .
J gene: TRBJ2-7
V gene: TRBV6-5

CDR3 protein: CASRKQGTGYEQYF
CDR3 DNA: TGCGCCAGCAGGAAACAGGGGACCGGCTACGAGCAGTACTTC
clone size: .
D gene: TRBD1
J gene: TRBJ2-7
V gene: TRBV5-1

CDR3 protein: CASSSGTGWGNQPQHF
CDR3 DNA: TGTGCCAGCAGTTCGGGGACAGGGTGGGGCAATCAGCCCCAGCATTTT
clone size: .
D gene: TRBD1
J gene: TRBJ1-5
V gene: TRBV6-5

CDR3 protein: CASSYALRSYEQYF
CDR3 DNA: TGTGCCAGCAGTTACGCCCTGCGGTCCTACGAGCAGTACTTC
clone size: .
D gene: .
J gene: TRBJ2-7
V gene: TRBV5-4

CDR3 protein: CASSVPSGGPPDTQYF
CDR3 DNA: TGTGCCAGCAGCGTCCCATCGGGAGGGCCGCCAGATACGCAGTATTTT
clone size: .
D gene: TRBD2
J gene: TRBJ2-3
V gene: TRBV9

CDR3 protein: CASSLRGYEQYF
CDR3 DNA: TGTGCCAGCAGCCTGAGGGGCTACGAGCAGTACTTC
clone size: .
D gene: .
J gene: TRBJ2-7
V gene: TRBV5-6

CDR3 protein: CASSLRLDRGNEKLFF
CDR3 DNA: TGTGCCAGCAGCTTAAGATTGGACAGGGGTAATGAAAAACTGTTTTTT
clone size: .
D gene: TRBD1
J gene: TRBJ1-4
V gene: TRBV7-9

CDR3 protein: CASSPPSQGPGGYTF
CDR3 DNA: TGTGCCAGCTCACCACCGTCACAGGGGCCAGGTGGCTACACCTTC
clone size: .
D gene: TRBD1
J gene: TRBJ1-2
V gene: TRBV18